Below, 3 T cell receptor beta chains from the same sample are listed, as sequenced in a study of blood T cell repertoires in COVID-19. Using immunoSEQ multiplex PCR, the repertoire was profiled, and TCRdb retains in-frame clones only, with some absent. This sample has more than 400,000 clones, with approximately 86% found just once. Sequencing used PBMCs or T cells enriched from blood (not recorded which). Receptors were obtained from a woman under 30 who had recovered from COVID-19.

CDR3 protein: CARRQGNYTF. CDR3 DNA sequence: TGTGCCAGGCGACAGGGGAACTACACCTTC. The chain recombines TRBV14 with TRBJ1-2; TRBD1 matches 8 bases. J was trimmed by 10 bases and V by 9 bases; bases with no gene match: 4. CDR1 and CDR2 from the germline V gene are SGHDN and FVKESK. This CDR3 region has 10 residues. The full variable domain, with the rest looked up from reference TRBV14 and TRBJ1-2, is EAGVTQFPSHSVIEKGQTVTLRCDPISGHDNLYWYRRVMGKEIKFLLHFVKESKQDESGMPNNRFLAERTGGTYSTLKVQPAELEDSGVYFCARRQGNYTFGSGTRLTVV.

This clone was seen only a few times. V is TRBV2 and J is TRBJ1-2, with TRBD1 matching 8 bases. Germline CDR1 SNHLY, CDR2 FYNNEI. V dropped 6 bases and J dropped 4; count of bases not matched to a gene: 7. This CDR3 has 14 amino acids. CDR3 nucleotides: TGTGCCAGCAGGATGGGACAGGACGGCTATGGCTACACCTTC. Its protein product is CASRMGQDGYGYTF.

The chain has TRBV3-1 (or the pseudogene TRBV3-2) and TRBJ2-5, with 8 bases identical to TRBD1. The CDR3 sequence is 13 residues long. V gave up 7 bases and J gave up 1 base; unmatched junction bases: 2. Germline V gene lookup returns CDR1 LGHDT and CDR2 YNNKEL (reference sequence). This chain's CDR3 is CASTQGAQETQYF. In DNA form, the CDR3 reads TGTGCCAGCACCCAGGGGGCCCAAGAGACCCAGTACTTC.